This paragraph reports one T cell receptor beta chain. The antigen remains undetermined. Per the germline V gene, CDR1 is SGHVS and CDR2 is FNYEAQ. The V gene end was trimmed by 5 bases and the J gene end by 2 bases; junction bases not matched to a gene: 6. The CDR3 spans 15 residues. This record belongs to a study of T-cell memory formation after mild COVID-19. Study-wide results and limits: Several responding clones turned up in pre-infection memory, indicating that cross-reactive memory may have taken part.

Constant-segment primers served in 5'RACE that generated TCR alpha and TCR beta cDNA libraries bearing sample barcodes and UMIs. In TCRdb, the 5' RACE reads were re-called with MiXCR into one record per CDR3 protein. Among around 450,000 distinct CDR3 sequences listed, around 19% were seen once. The clonotype originates from an adult woman who had mild COVID-19 (a few samples of this study predate the infection). Cell type and time point are not known. The chain employs TRBV7-6 and TRBJ2-3, with 8 bases that match TRBD1. Input material: PBMCs or a T cell subset sorted from them (not recorded which). CDR3 residues: CASSRRTGTTDTQYF. DNA for the CDR3: TGTGCCAGCAGCAGGCGGACAGGGACCACAGATACGCAGTATTTT.